This TCR beta chain appears in the sequencing data of a study of regulatory T cells in long-lasting Graves disease (dated by TCRdb to the early 2020s). General notes on the study: Newly diagnosed Graves' disease patients had taken antithyroid drugs for less than 3 months. A total of 35 or so samples were covered by TCR sequencing, comprising roughly 13 persistent and some 20 newly diagnosed Graves' disease patients. Persistent Graves' disease patients were compared with newly diagnosed Graves' disease patients by peripheral blood TCR sequencing and RNA sequencing. The study was conducted in China and was registered as a clinical trial.

Spanning cysteine to phenylalanine, the CDR3 consists of 15 amino acids. Only the CDR3 region is kept as DNA, spanning 45 bases read in frame from base 1. Trimmed from V: 5 bases; trimmed from J: 1 base; junction bases lacking a gene match: 6. CDR1 and CDR2, looked up from the germline V gene, are SGHAT and FQNNGV. What the work shows at the level of the full study, not this receptor alone: Peripheral blood alone was examined, since thyroid tissue, which constituted the primary lesion, could not be accessed. Only the TCR beta chain was sequenced and analyzed. The small sample size was acknowledged by the authors as a limitation that may reduce accuracy. Compared with newly diagnosed patients, patients with persistent Graves' disease had lower TCR Shannon entropy and fewer highly expanded clones, which suggests clonal expansion. TRBV28, TRBJ1-2 and TRBJ2-5 were preferentially used in persistent disease, while TRBV20-1 and TRBJ2-1 were favored in newly diagnosed disease. More public clonotypes were shared among persistent patients (under 3,000) than among newly diagnosed patients (approximately 930).

Library preparation employed multiplex PCR. Reads for this sample came from an Illumina HiSeq 4000. CDR3 regions were amplified by Arm-PCR with iRepertoire HTBI primers to construct TCR beta libraries. Before sequencing, the PCR products underwent gel purification. The authors' analysis ran thus. A total of some 60 TRBV and about 13 TRBJ segments were identified across samples and were used for gene usage analysis of CDR3 amino acid clonotypes. Filtered high-quality paired reads were merged into contigs using COPE and FqMerger. BLAST was used to align contigs to the IMGT TRBV, TRBD and TRBJ reference genes, and CDR3 was defined following IMGT. Highly expanded clones were defined as clonotypes with a frequency above 0.1%. Shannon entropy was used to measure repertoire diversity, and the Gini coefficient was used to measure V-J evenness. Public clonotypes were defined as clonotypes shared by more than one individual. TCRdb reran the public reads through fastp at Q25 and MiXCR, keeping productive beta chains. Entries that share a CDR3 protein sequence are merged under the most common genes and DNA. These V and J calls are TCRdb output, not the study's own analysis. The sample yields about 540,000 distinct CDR3 sequences; 13% were counted once. Together, the top ten hold more than 8.5% of the sample.

The time point label, read with the paper, signifies: newly diagnosed GD, antithyroid drugs for less than 3 months. RNA was extracted from PBMCs in TRIzol for both TCR sequencing and RNA sequencing. Graves' disease was diagnosed according to American Thyroid Association guidelines. Recruitment of patients was carried out at an endocrinology department in Xi'an, China. Each patient gave about 8.1 milliliters of peripheral blood, collected in an EDTA anticoagulant tube. Ficoll Paque Plus density gradient separation was used to isolate PBMCs, and no further T cell sorting was performed. An Agilent 2100 Bioanalyzer and agarose gel were used to assess RNA quality, and a NanoDrop 2000 was used to measure RNA concentration. This clonotype was seen at least ten times. Its antigen has not been determined. No much larger clone is present one base from it, and per-base qualities are unavailable. The data were also submitted as part of a second study, on T cells in Graves' hyperthyroidism and ophthalmopathy. The second study's paper adds: Stable Graves' hyperthyroidism was defined as the absence of progression to ophthalmopathy over 18 months of follow-up. Hyperthyroidism patients were newly diagnosed, with disease duration under 2 months, and aged 18 to 65 years. Any patient with an uncontrolled infection, another autoimmune disease, pregnancy or lactation was excluded. Diagnoses were based on clinical symptoms, serum thyroxine and TRAb, thyroid ultrasound and orbital computed tomography. The first round of RT-PCR for the TCR CDR3 was performed with the HTBI primer set and the Qiagen OneStep RT-PCR kit. Most expanded thyroid clonotypes (frequency above 0.001) were also found in blood, which suggests that blood repertoires may mirror thyroid immune responses. A model built on a 13 V-J signature distinguished ophthalmopathy from stable hyperthyroidism, reaching approximately 89% sensitivity and under 84% specificity in cross-validation and 80%/75% in testing. In validation, progression to ophthalmopathy was predicted by the model with 65% to 71% sensitivity and 72% to 85% specificity, a median of roughly six months before onset. To identify distinguishing TCR V-J signatures, a discovery cohort of 100 patients was used, comprising fewer than 45 with Graves' ophthalmopathy and around 60 with stable Graves' hyperthyroidism. Prospective prediction of ophthalmopathy was tested in an independent validation cohort consisting of 18 to 20 hyperthyroidism patients and some 15 patients who later progressed to ophthalmopathy. The approximately 98 discovery patients were randomly divided into training and test sets at a 7:3 ratio. In roughly six Graves' hyperthyroidism patients, the study also compared T-cell repertoires from thyroid tissue with T-cell repertoires from blood. After sampling, hyperthyroidism patients received methimazole starting at 30 mg daily, and ophthalmopathy patients received high-dose intravenous methylprednisolone. Libraries were constructed in a second round of multiplex PCR, after which size selection and purification were carried out. Libraries were sequenced paired-end with 100 bp reads on an Illumina HiSeq2000. SOAPnuke was used to process the raw data, removing reads that contained adapters or uncalled bases, had a mean Phred below 15, or lacked an exact match to the constant primer or identifier. High-quality paired reads were merged using COPE v1.2.5, and each unique nucleotide sequence was defined as a clonotype. MiTCR v1.1 was used to align clonotypes to the IMGT TRBV, TRBD and TRBJ reference segments. The analysis was restricted to V-J combinations with a frequency above 0.0001, which together covered roughly 99% of the repertoires. A TCS score was defined as the ratio of F50 (clonal expansion) to E x V (chaos), with BLOSUM62-based TCRdist applied between CDR3 peptides within each V-J. Welch's t-statistics and random forest reduced 514 V-J features to under 15, which were used in a naive Bayes classifier (R e1071). No statistical method was used to set the sample size in advance, and investigators knew the group allocation. According to the paper, TCR Vbeta CDR3 sequencing was carried out on 135 peripheral blood samples, which came from 40 to 45 ophthalmopathy, around 75 hyperthyroidism and roughly 17 progressor patients.

Material: peripheral blood mononuclear cells (PBMCs), obtained at new diagnosis, from a patient treated with antithyroid drugs. The source is a man under 40 with Graves disease. Donor details come from another sample of the same person, matched by shared clones. The rearranged chain carries TRBV11-2 and TRBJ2-7, with 9 central nucleotides matching TRBD2. The sequenced DNA is TGTGCCAGCAGCATCATAGCGGGAGAATCCTACGAGCAGTACTTC. This codes for CASSIIAGESYEQYF.